This T cell receptor (beta chain) was captured by sequencing in a study of T cell responses to AZD1222 COVID-19 vaccine. Whole-study results and caveats: The sample set comprised mostly white British donors with more females, and clonal diversity was possibly underestimated.

Libraries were prepared by immunoSEQ multiplex PCR; TCRdb keeps only in-frame clonotypes and omits some of them. Of 160,000 or so clones listed, around 92% are singletons. CDR3 size: 14 residues. CDR1 is SGHTS and CDR2 is YDEGEE in the germline V gene. The V and J ends lost 4 bases and 5 bases respectively, with 13 bases between them. Worth noting for this clone: The target antigen is unknown.

The source material was peripheral blood, sampled on day 0 of MenACWY control vaccination. The clonotype was recovered from an adult in good health. The V and J genes are TRBV5-8 and TRBJ1-5; D possibly corresponds to TRBD1 (6 bases). The CDR3 DNA reads TGTGCCAGCAGCCCGACAGGCCCCCATCAGCCCCAGCATTTT. Encoded protein: CASSPTGPHQPQHF. The full variable domain, completed using reference TRBV5-8 and TRBJ1-5, is EAGVTQSPTHLIKTRGQQATLRCSPISGHTSVYWYQQALGLGLQFLLWYDEGEERNRGNFPPRFSGRQFPNYSSELNVNALELEDSALYLCASSPTGPHQPQHFGDGTRLSIL.